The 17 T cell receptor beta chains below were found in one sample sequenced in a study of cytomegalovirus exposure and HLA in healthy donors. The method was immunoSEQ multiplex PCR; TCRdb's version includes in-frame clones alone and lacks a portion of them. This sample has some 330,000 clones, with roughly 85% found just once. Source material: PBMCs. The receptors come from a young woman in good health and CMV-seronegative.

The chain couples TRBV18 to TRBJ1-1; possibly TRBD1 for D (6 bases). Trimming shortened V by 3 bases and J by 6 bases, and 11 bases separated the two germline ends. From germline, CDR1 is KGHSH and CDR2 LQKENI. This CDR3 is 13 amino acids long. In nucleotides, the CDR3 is TGTGCCAGCTCACCTACAGGGTTCGCTGAAGCTTTCTTT. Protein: CASSPTGFAEAFF.

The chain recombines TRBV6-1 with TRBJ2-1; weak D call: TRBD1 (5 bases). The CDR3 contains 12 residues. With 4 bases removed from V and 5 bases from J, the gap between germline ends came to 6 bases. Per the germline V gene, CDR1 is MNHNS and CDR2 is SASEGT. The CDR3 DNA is TGTGCCAGCAGTGGACAGCACAATGAGCAGTTCTTC. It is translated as CASSGQHNEQFF.

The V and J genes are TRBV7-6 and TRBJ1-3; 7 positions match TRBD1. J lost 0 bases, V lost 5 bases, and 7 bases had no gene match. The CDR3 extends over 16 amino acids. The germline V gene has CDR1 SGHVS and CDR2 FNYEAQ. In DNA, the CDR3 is TGTGCCAGCAGCCGCGAAGCAGGGGGCTCTGGAAACACCATATATTTT. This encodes CASSREAGGSGNTIYF.

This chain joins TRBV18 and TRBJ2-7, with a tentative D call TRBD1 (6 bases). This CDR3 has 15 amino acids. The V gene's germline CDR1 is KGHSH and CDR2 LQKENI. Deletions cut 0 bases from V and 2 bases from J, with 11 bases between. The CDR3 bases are TGTGCCAGCTCACCACCTAGTACAGGGACCTACGAGCAGTACTTC. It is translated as CASSPPSTGTYEQYF.

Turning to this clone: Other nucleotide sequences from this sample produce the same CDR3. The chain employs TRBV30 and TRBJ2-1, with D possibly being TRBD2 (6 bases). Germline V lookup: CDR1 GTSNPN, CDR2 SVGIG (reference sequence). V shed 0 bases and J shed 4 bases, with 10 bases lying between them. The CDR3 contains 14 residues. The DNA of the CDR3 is TGTGCCTGGAGTGTTGGGGGAGGATACAATGAGCAGTTCTTC. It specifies CAWSVGGGYNEQFF.

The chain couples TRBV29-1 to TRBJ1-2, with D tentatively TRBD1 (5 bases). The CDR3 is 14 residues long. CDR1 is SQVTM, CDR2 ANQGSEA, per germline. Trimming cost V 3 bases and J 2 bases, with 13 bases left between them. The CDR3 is CSVEGGEENYGYTF. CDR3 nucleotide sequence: TGCAGCGTTGAGGGGGGGGAGGAGAACTATGGCTACACCTTC.

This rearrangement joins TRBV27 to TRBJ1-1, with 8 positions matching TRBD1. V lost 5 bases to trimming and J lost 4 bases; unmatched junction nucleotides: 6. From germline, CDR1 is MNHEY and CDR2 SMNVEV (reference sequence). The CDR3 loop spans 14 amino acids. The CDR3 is CASSRNTGGTEAFF. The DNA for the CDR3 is TGTGCCAGCAGTCGAAACACAGGGGGCACTGAAGCTTTCTTT.

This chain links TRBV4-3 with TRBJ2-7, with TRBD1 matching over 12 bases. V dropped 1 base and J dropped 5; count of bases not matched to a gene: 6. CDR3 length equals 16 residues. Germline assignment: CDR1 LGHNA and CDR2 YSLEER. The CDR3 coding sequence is TGCGCCAGCAGCCAAGGGAGGGGACAGGGGGCGAACGAGCAGTACTTC. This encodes CASSQGRGQGANEQYF.

The CDR3 nucleotides read TGTGCCAGCAGTAAATCCGGGACAGAGGATAACTATGGCTACACCTTC. It yields the protein CASSKSGTEDNYGYTF. The J gene is TRBJ1-2, the V gene TRBV6-6; 7 bases fit TRBD1. This CDR3 has 16 residues. The trim removed 5 bases at V and 1 base at J, leaving 10 bases unmatched. CDR1 and CDR2 from the germline V gene are MNHNY and SVGAGI (reference sequence).

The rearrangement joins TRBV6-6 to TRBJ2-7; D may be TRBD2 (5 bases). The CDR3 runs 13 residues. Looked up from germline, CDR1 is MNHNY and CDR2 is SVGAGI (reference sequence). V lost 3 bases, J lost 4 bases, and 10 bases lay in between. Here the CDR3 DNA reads TGTGCCAGCAGTTATGCGGAGGATTACGAGCAGTACTTC. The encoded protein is CASSYAEDYEQYF.

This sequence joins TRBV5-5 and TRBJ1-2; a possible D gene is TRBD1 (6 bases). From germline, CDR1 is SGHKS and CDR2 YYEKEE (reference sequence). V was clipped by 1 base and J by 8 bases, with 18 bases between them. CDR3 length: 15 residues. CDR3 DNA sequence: TGTGCCAGCAGCTTGATCTCAGGGGATCCTAGGGGCTACACCTTC. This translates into CASSLISGDPRGYTF.

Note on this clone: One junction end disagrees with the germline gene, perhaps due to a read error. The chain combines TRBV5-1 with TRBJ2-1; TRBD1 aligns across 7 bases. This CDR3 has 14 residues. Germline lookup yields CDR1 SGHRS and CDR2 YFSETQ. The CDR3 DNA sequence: TGTGCCAGCAGCTTAGTACAGGGGAGCGATGAGCAGTTCTTC. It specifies CASSLVQGSDEQFF.

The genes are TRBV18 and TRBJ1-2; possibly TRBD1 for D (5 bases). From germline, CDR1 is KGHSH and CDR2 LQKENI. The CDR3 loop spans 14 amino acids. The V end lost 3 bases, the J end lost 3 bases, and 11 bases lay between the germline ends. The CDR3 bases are TGTGCCAGCTCACCTTCCCCCAGGGACTATGGCTACACCTTC. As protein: CASSPSPRDYGYTF.

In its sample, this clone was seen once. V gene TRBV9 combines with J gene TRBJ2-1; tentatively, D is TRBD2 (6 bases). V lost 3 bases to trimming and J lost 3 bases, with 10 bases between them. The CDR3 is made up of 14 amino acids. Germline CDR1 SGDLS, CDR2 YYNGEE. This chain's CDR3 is CASSASGGYNEQFF. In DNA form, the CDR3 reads TGTGCCAGCAGCGCCTCCGGGGGCTACAATGAGCAGTTCTTC.

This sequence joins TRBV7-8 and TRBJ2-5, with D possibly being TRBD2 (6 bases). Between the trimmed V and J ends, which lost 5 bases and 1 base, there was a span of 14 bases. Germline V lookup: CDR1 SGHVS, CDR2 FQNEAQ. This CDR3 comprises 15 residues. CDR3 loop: CASSPTGDPQETQYF. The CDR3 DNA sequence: TGTGCCAGCAGCCCGACGGGGGACCCCCAAGAGACCCAGTACTTC.

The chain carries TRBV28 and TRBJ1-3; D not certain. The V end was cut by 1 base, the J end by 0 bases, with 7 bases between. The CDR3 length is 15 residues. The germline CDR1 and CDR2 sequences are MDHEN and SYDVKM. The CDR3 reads CASSLSADSGNTIYF. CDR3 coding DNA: TGTGCCAGCAGTTTATCTGCGGACTCTGGAAACACCATATATTTT.

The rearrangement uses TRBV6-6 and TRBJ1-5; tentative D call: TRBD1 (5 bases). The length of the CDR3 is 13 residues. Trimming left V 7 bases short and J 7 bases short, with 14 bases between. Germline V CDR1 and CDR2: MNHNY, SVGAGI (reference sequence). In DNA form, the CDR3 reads TGTGCCAGCACCCACGGGGGAAAGCAGCCCCAGCATTTT. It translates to CASTHGGKQPQHF.